This TCR beta chain was observed in a study of blood T cell repertoires in COVID-19. About the study: Collection of acute and convalescent COVID-19 samples took place in the United States, Italy and Spain. T cells, B-cell-depleted T cells, or PBMCs provided the cDNA or gDNA that served as material.

The CDR3 covers 15 residues. The ends lost 2 bases at V and 2 bases at J; junction bases unmatched: 4. CDR1 and CDR2 (germline): LNHDA, SQIVND (reference sequence). Methods used by the authors: Reference gene primer amplification in the assay estimated nucleated cell counts. Produced via immunoSEQ multiplex PCR; TCRdb's table is partial and in-frame only. That table gives V, J and clone size, and the DNA gave D and trimming. The sample shows about 100,000 clones, approximately 81% of them seen only once. This clonotype originated in a human donor in a cohort sampled during active COVID-19. Sequenced: peripheral blood. The gene calls are TRBV19 and TRBJ2-7; TRBD1 matches at 9 bases. The CDR3 DNA reads as TGTGCCAGTAGTATACGCCGGACAGGGGCCTACGAGCAGTACTTC. Translated, it gives CASSIRRTGAYEQYF.